This passage covers 25 T cell receptor beta chains from one sample sequenced in a study of cytomegalovirus exposure and HLA in healthy donors. PCR used 60 Vbeta primers and 13 Jbeta primers. Using immunoSEQ multiplex PCR, the repertoire was profiled, and TCRdb retains in-frame clones only, with some absent. Among over 45,000 clones listed, 81% were seen once. The sample was PBMCs. The receptor set was obtained from a boy younger than 18 in good health and CMV-seropositive.

V and J are TRBV4-2 and TRBJ1-2; TRBD1 is a possible D gene (5 bases). V was cut by 3 bases and J by 7 bases, with 12 bases left in between. The CDR3 extends over 13 amino acids. Per germline, CDR1 LGHNA and CDR2 YNFKEQ. The CDR3 region is CASSQTDTGGYTF. DNA of the CDR3: TGTGCCAGCAGCCAGACGGACACGGGTGGCTACACCTTC.

This clone was seen more than once but under ten times. The rearrangement uses TRBV2 and TRBJ2-2, with TRBD1 matching 8 bases. The CDR3 is made up of 14 amino acids. CDR1 is SNHLY and CDR2 is FYNNEI in the germline V gene. V was pared by 9 bases and J by 2 bases, with 5 bases of the junction left unmatched. CDR3 region: CASGDRLNTGELFF. CDR3 in DNA: TGTGCCAGTGGGGACAGGCTTAACACCGGGGAGCTGTTTTTT.

The gene calls are TRBV7-9 and TRBJ1-1, with D possibly being TRBD1 (6 bases). CDR1 is SEHNR, CDR2 FQNEAQ, per germline (reference sequence). CDR3 length: 16 residues. V was pared by 4 bases and J by 1 base, with 16 bases between. Written as DNA, the CDR3 is TGTGCCAGCAGCTCCCGGGGGGGCTTGGGGAACACTGAAGCTTTCTTT. Amino acids: CASSSRGGLGNTEAFF.

This sequence joins TRBV5-1 and TRBJ2-7, with D possibly matching TRBD2 (7 bases). The CDR3 covers 15 residues. Germline V CDR1 and CDR2: SGHRS, YFSETQ. V was trimmed by 4 bases and J by 2 bases, leaving 16 bases between them. The CDR3 sequence: CASSLYRGATYEQYF. CDR3 sequence (DNA): TGCGCCAGCAGCCTTTACCGGGGGGCCACCTACGAGCAGTACTTC.

This clone was recorded only once. The gene calls are TRBV5-5 and TRBJ2-1; no reliable D call. Trimming took 0 bases from V and 6 from J, leaving 7 bases between them. The CDR3 is made up of 13 amino acids. Germline-derived CDR1 and CDR2 are SGHKS and YYEKEE (reference sequence). The CDR3 spells CASSLELFNEQFF. The CDR3 DNA follows: TGTGCCAGCAGCTTGGAACTCTTCAATGAGCAGTTCTTC. Full variable domain (missing parts from reference TRBV5-5 and TRBJ2-1): DAGVTQSPTHLIKTRGQQVTLRCSPISGHKSVSWYQQVLGQGPQFIFQYYEKEERGRGNFPDRFSARQFPNYSSELNVNALLLGDSALYLCASSLELFNEQFFGPGTRLTVL.

V gene TRBV5-1 combines with J gene TRBJ2-6; D gene uncertain. Deletions cut 0 bases from V and 2 bases from J, with 9 bases between. The CDR3 contains 16 residues. CDR1 is SGHRS, CDR2 YFSETQ, per germline. CDR3 region: CASSLDVSAGANVLTF. The CDR3 nucleotides are TGCGCCAGCAGCTTGGACGTCAGTGCTGGGGCCAACGTCCTGACTTTC.

The V call is TRBV6-1, the J call TRBJ2-2; D call uncertain. CDR1 is MNHNS, CDR2 SASEGT, per germline. Trimming shortened V by 2 bases and J by 9 bases, and 7 bases separated the two germline ends. This CDR3 is built from 12 residues. The CDR3 sequence: CASSEPFRELFF. The CDR3, as DNA: TGTGCCAGCAGTGAACCGTTTAGGGAGCTGTTTTTT.

V usage is TRBV7-9 and J usage is TRBJ1-2, with no clear D. The CDR3 covers 13 residues. The V gene lost 3 bases and the J gene lost 3 bases, with 8 bases spanning the gap. CDR1 and CDR2 (germline): SEHNR, FQNEAQ (reference sequence). The CDR3 here is CASSFSTDYGYTF. The DNA of the CDR3 is TGTGCCAGCAGCTTCTCCACGGACTATGGCTACACCTTC.

This rearrangement joins TRBV10-3 to TRBJ1-2; 9 bases match TRBD1. The length of the CDR3 is 13 residues. CDR1 ENHRY and CDR2 SYGVKD come from the germline V gene. The V gene end was trimmed by 7 bases and the J gene end by 3 bases; junction bases not matched to a gene: 3. The CDR3: CAIKDRGDYGYTF. DNA of the CDR3: TGTGCCATCAAGGACAGGGGTGACTATGGCTACACCTTC.

The rearrangement uses TRBV27 and TRBJ2-7, with 9 bases identical to TRBD2. Trimming removed 3 bases from V and 1 base from J; junction bases left unmatched: 4. Germline V gives CDR1 MNHEY, CDR2 SMNVEV (reference sequence). This CDR3 region has 15 residues. This CDR3 is CASSLVAGASYEQYF. The CDR3 DNA is TGTGCCAGCAGTTTGGTAGCGGGGGCTTCCTACGAGCAGTACTTC.

The DNA for the CDR3 is TGTGCCAGCAGTTTGGGGACAGGGGAGGTTTGGACTGAAGCTTTCTTT. It encodes CASSLGTGEVWTEAFF. The gene calls are TRBV27 and TRBJ1-1, with 10 nucleotides matching TRBD1. The CDR3 contains 16 residues. V lost 3 bases to trimming and J lost 5 bases; unmatched junction nucleotides: 9. Germline loops: CDR1 MNHEY, CDR2 SMNVEV (reference sequence).

V gene TRBV7-8 combines with J gene TRBJ2-2; 7 bases line up with TRBD1. The CDR3 is 16 amino acids. Germline V gives CDR1 SGHVS, CDR2 FQNEAQ. Trimming took 5 bases from V and 4 from J; bases not matched to a gene: 10. CDR3 bases: TGTGCCAGCAGCCAGGGTGGGGGACAGATCACCGGGGAGCTGTTTTTT. The encoded protein is CASSQGGGQITGELFF.

The chain recombines TRBV9 with TRBJ2-5; 11 nucleotides agree with TRBD2. Germline lookup yields CDR1 SGDLS and CDR2 YYNGEE. Trimming removed 4 bases from V and 5 bases from J; junction bases left unmatched: 4. The CDR3 runs to 14 residues. The CDR3 sequence is CASSLAGGRETQYF. CDR3 DNA sequence: TGTGCCAGCAGCTTAGCGGGGGGGCGTGAGACCCAGTACTTC.

V and J are TRBV27 and TRBJ2-1; the match to TRBD2 covers 7 bases. V dropped 6 bases and J dropped 1; count of bases not matched to a gene: 3. CDR3 length: 14 residues. Germline CDR1 and CDR2: MNHEY and SMNVEV (reference sequence). CDR3 sequence: CASRGGESYNEQFF. The CDR3 DNA sequence: TGTGCCAGCAGGGGGGGGGAGTCCTACAATGAGCAGTTCTTC.

The rearrangement joins TRBV4-2 to TRBJ1-5, with D perhaps matching TRBD1 (5 bases). The V gene lost 3 bases and the J gene lost 6 bases, with 15 bases spanning the gap. Germline V gene sequence: CDR1 LGHNA, CDR2 YNFKEQ. This CDR3 is built from 15 residues. CDR3 DNA sequence: TGTGCCAGCAGCCACTCACCACTGGGGGGTCAGCCCCAGCATTTT. Its translation: CASSHSPLGGQPQHF.

This clone was detected only once. This chain uses TRBV7-3 with TRBJ2-3; TRBD1 matches 9 bases. CDR1 SGHTA and CDR2 FQGTGA come from the germline V gene. Germline trimming cut 4 bases from V and 0 bases from J; bases unmatched to any gene: 14. This CDR3 comprises 19 residues. The CDR3 DNA reads as TGTGCCAGCAGCTGGGCGGCTCCGGGACAGGGAGGTAGCACAGATACGCAGTATTTT. Its protein is CASSWAAPGQGGSTDTQYF.

The chain combines TRBV14 with TRBJ1-2, with TRBD1 as a possible D gene (6 bases). The CDR3 covers 14 residues. Trimming cost V 2 bases and J 8 bases, with 15 bases left between them. CDR1 and CDR2 from the germline V gene are SGHDN and FVKESK. The CDR3 DNA reads TGTGCCAGCAGCCAAACTCAGACAGGAGGAGGCTACACCTTC. It is translated as CASSQTQTGGGYTF. Full variable domain (outside the CDR3, taken from reference TRBV14 and TRBJ1-2): EAGVTQFPSHSVIEKGQTVTLRCDPISGHDNLYWYRRVMGKEIKFLLHFVKESKQDESGMPNNRFLAERTGGTYSTLKVQPAELEDSGVYFCASSQTQTGGGYTFGSGTRLTVV.

V and J are TRBV2 and TRBJ2-7; TRBD2 is a possible D gene (5 bases). The CDR3 is 14 amino acids. CDR1 is SNHLY, CDR2 FYNNEI, per germline. The V gene lost 6 bases and the J gene lost 2 bases, with 14 bases spanning the gap. The CDR3 protein is CASREAGIAYEQYF. As DNA, the CDR3 is TGTGCCAGCAGGGAGGCAGGAATAGCCTACGAGCAGTACTTC.

The rearrangement joins TRBV4-1 to TRBJ1-1; D is possibly TRBD1 (6 bases). The germline V gene encodes CDR1 MGHRA and CDR2 YSYEKL. Trimming took off 1 base at V and 12 bases at J, with 24 bases between the two ends. This CDR3 is built from 16 residues. The CDR3 loop reads CASSQAWGPSSTIPFF. The CDR3, as DNA: TGCGCCAGCAGCCAAGCCTGGGGGCCCTCATCCACAATCCCTTTCTTT.

This chain connects TRBV7-9 to TRBJ1-6; possibly TRBD1 for D (6 bases). The CDR3 runs to 15 residues. V was shortened by 5 bases and J by 8 bases, with 16 bases between the two germline ends. Germline assignment: CDR1 SEHNR and CDR2 FQNEAQ (reference sequence). This chain's CDR3 is CASSLGTLTHSPLHF. CDR3 nucleotides: TGTGCCAGCAGCCTAGGGACATTAACTCATTCACCCCTCCACTTT.

The chain recombines TRBV6-5 with TRBJ2-5, with TRBD1 identical over 9 bases. Near its end, the DNA agrees better with TRBJ2-7, so the J call may be wrong. The CDR3 is 13 amino acids. The germline V gene has CDR1 MNHEY and CDR2 SVGAGI. The CDR3 loop reads CASRRQGGYEQYF. CDR3 DNA: TGTGCCAGCCGTCGACAGGGGGGCTACGAGCAGTACTTC.

The chain is built from TRBV11-1 and TRBJ1-1; D is ambiguous. V lost 0 bases, J lost 3 bases, and 11 bases lay in between. Germline CDR1 is SGHAT and CDR2 is FQDESV (reference sequence). This CDR3 spans 15 amino acids. The chain's CDR3 is CASSLAATPDTEAFF. The CDR3 region has the DNA TGTGCCAGCAGCTTAGCGGCAACACCAGACACTGAAGCTTTCTTT.

This clone was counted once. This chain joins TRBV9 and TRBJ1-6; D is uncertain. Looked up from germline, CDR1 is SGDLS and CDR2 is YYNGEE. V lost 2 bases, J lost 4 bases, and 13 bases lay in between. The CDR3 loop spans 16 amino acids. CDR3: CASSVAAGPYNSPLHF. The CDR3 DNA sequence: TGTGCCAGCAGCGTCGCCGCAGGTCCATATAATTCACCCCTCCACTTT.

This clone was counted a single time. V is TRBV5-5 and J is TRBJ2-3, with D uncertain. Per the germline V gene, CDR1 is SGHKS and CDR2 is YYEKEE (reference sequence). The V and J ends lost 6 bases and 7 bases respectively, with 12 bases between them. CDR3 length: 12 residues. The CDR3 DNA reads TGTGCCAGCACCCGACTTCAAAATACGCAGTATTTT. This gives the protein CASTRLQNTQYF.

V gene TRBV5-1 combines with J gene TRBJ1-1, with TRBD1 matching over 7 bases. V lost 7 bases to trimming and J lost 0 bases; unmatched junction nucleotides: 9. CDR1 SGHRS and CDR2 YFSETQ come from the germline V gene. This CDR3 comprises 15 residues. CDR3 nucleotides: TGCGCCAGCCGGACGACAGGGTTCATGAACACTGAAGCTTTCTTT. This sequence encodes CASRTTGFMNTEAFF. The full variable domain, with the rest looked up from reference TRBV5-1 and TRBJ1-1, is KAGVTQTPRYLIKTRGQQVTLSCSPISGHRSVSWYQQTPGQGLQFLFEYFSETQRNKGNFPGRFSGRQFSNSRSEMNVSTLELGDSALYLCASRTTGFMNTEAFFGQGTRLTVV.